The T cell receptor beta chain under discussion was sequenced for a study of T cell repertoires in cytomegalovirus infection. TCRdb reprocessed the reads with MiXCR, giving one entry per CDR3 protein. The sample lists 150,000 to 200,000 distinct CDR3 sequences, 8% to 10% occurring once. The germline CDR1 and CDR2 sequences are KGHDR and SFDVKD. This CDR3 spans 13 amino acids. V was cut by 4 bases and J by 3 bases, with 8 bases left in between. The TCR comes from a human donor in good health (CMV status not recorded). Some clones in this sample may be carry-over from other donors' samples. The sample comprised PBMCs. V usage is TRBV24-1 and J usage is TRBJ1-1; unclear D gene. CDR3 nucleotide sequence: TGTGCCACCAGTGAGAGAAGGGACACTGAAGCTTTCTTT. Amino acids: CATSERRDTEAFF.